This T cell receptor beta chain was sequenced for a study of blood T cells in healthy people across ages. The germline V gene encodes CDR1 MNHNY and CDR2 SVGAGI (reference sequence). The CDR3 consists of 15 residues. Trimming took off 5 bases at V and 4 bases at J, with 17 bases between the two ends. A second PCR, run for roughly 7 to 11 cycles, used a sample-barcoded 5' primer plus a J-beta primer mix. Every single cDNA molecule received a tag from a template-switch adaptor with 12 random nucleotides. TCRdb analysed the 5' RACE reads with MiXCR anew, one entry per CDR3 protein. This table has some 1.5 million distinct CDR3 sequences, under 30% appearing once.

The J gene is TRBJ1-1, the V gene TRBV6-6; a possible D gene is TRBD1 (5 bases). This clonotype was obtained from a woman in her twenties or thirties in good health. Sequenced: blood. This CDR3 reads CASSPGVGRGTEAFF. CDR3 DNA sequence: TGTGCCAGCAGTCCCGGGGTCGGTAGGGGCACTGAAGCTTTCTTT.